The 9 T cell receptor beta chains below all came from one sample that was sequenced in a study of blood T cell repertoires in COVID-19. Clones were read by immunoSEQ multiplex PCR, and TCRdb kept only the in-frame ones, dropping some. The sample includes some 160,000 clones, around 83% of them seen just once. Sequenced material: peripheral blood. Receptor source: a woman aged 65 to 85 who had recovered from COVID-19.

The V gene is TRBV15, the J gene TRBJ1-5, with 10 nucleotides matching TRBD1. With V trimmed by 0 bases and J by 9 bases, 5 bases remained unmatched. The CDR3 extends over 15 amino acids. Germline loops: CDR1 LNHNV, CDR2 YYDKDF (reference sequence). CDR3 sequence (DNA): TGTGCCACCAGCAGAGAAGGGACAGGGGTTCGGCCCCAGCATTTT. Its translation: CATSREGTGVRPQHF.

This sequence joins TRBV18 and TRBJ2-5; D is perhaps TRBD1 (5 bases). CDR3 size: 13 residues. The V gene's germline CDR1 is KGHSH and CDR2 LQKENI. Trimming shortened V by 2 bases and J by 5 bases, and 9 bases separated the two germline ends. The CDR3 DNA reads TGTGCCAGCTCACCAGGGGCGGAGGAGACCCAGTACTTC. Its protein is CASSPGAEETQYF.

As to this clone: A much larger clone sits a single nucleotide away, making a read error possible. The rearrangement joins TRBV27 to TRBJ1-5, with 7 bases that match TRBD1. CDR3 length: 14 residues. The germline CDR1 and CDR2 sequences are MNHEY and SMNVEV (reference sequence). The CDR3 region has the DNA TGTACCACCTCCGGGACAGATAGCAATCAGCCCCAGCATTTT. This sequence encodes CTTSGTDSNQPQHF.

The CDR3 bases are TGTGCCAGCGACCGGGGGGGTGAGCAGTTCTTC. Protein sequence: CASDRGGEQFF. This rearrangement joins TRBV6-5 to TRBJ2-1, with 8 positions matching TRBD2. Per germline, CDR1 MNHEY and CDR2 SVGAGI. With V trimmed by 8 bases and J by 9 bases, 3 bases remained unmatched. The CDR3 runs to 11 residues.

A note on this clone: At one of its ends the junction is not consistent with the germline gene, which may arise from a read error. This rearrangement joins TRBV18 to TRBJ1-6, with D perhaps TRBD1 (5 bases). The CDR3 length is 15 residues. Germline CDR1 reads KGHSH; CDR2 reads LQKENI. CDR3 DNA: TGTGCCAGCGCACCTTCGGGGGGGACTAATTCACCCCTCCACTTT. Translation: CASAPSGGTNSPLHF.

This clone turned up a few times. V and J are TRBV7-9 and TRBJ1-1, with 7 bases that match TRBD1. The ends lost 5 bases at V and 0 bases at J; junction bases unmatched: 12. The CDR3 extends over 17 amino acids. The germline V gene has CDR1 SEHNR and CDR2 FQNEAQ (reference sequence). This CDR3 is CASSPRGQHEMNTEAFF. CDR3 coding DNA: TGTGCCAGCAGCCCCCGGGGACAGCATGAAATGAACACTGAAGCTTTCTTT.

In DNA, the CDR3 is TGCAGCGCTGCCGGGACAGGGGGCTACGAGCAGTACTTC. This translates into CSAAGTGGYEQYF. J is TRBJ2-7 and V is TRBV29-1; TRBD1 matches at 11 bases. After removal of 7 bases from V and 3 bases from J, the junction contained 5 bases not matched to a gene. Germline-derived CDR1 and CDR2 are SQVTM and ANQGSEA. The CDR3 contains 13 residues.

The chain couples TRBV9 to TRBJ2-7, with D perhaps TRBD2 (5 bases). Trimming cost V 4 bases and J 6 bases, with 14 bases left between them. This CDR3 is 13 amino acids long. Germline V gene sequence: CDR1 SGDLS, CDR2 YYNGEE. CDR3 bases: TGTGCCAGCAGCATCCGGGAAGGCGGCGAGCAGTACTTC. Encoded protein: CASSIREGGEQYF.

This clone was observed a handful of times. This chain links TRBV4-1 with TRBJ1-2; 10 nucleotides agree with TRBD1. Germline values: CDR1 MGHRA, CDR2 YSYEKL. The CDR3 is made up of 14 amino acids. Trimming removed 4 bases from V and 3 bases from J; junction bases left unmatched: 2. The CDR3 loop is CASSRTGGDYGYTF. The CDR3 DNA reads TGCGCCAGCAGCCGGACAGGGGGTGACTATGGCTACACCTTC.